These 17 T cell receptor beta chains were sequenced from one sample in a study of T-cell memory formation after mild COVID-19 (dated by TCRdb to about 2021). The protocol used for the library was 5' RACE. TCRdb records Illumina NovaSeq 6000 as the sequencer. Using fastp at Q25 and MiXCR, TCRdb reprocessed the public reads and kept productive beta chains. Rows with a matching CDR3 protein are joined into one entry that keeps the most common DNA and genes. The sample table records roughly 40,000 distinct CDR3 sequences; roughly 8% of these occur just once. The biggest ten clones account for 1.4% of the sample. What was sequenced was PBMCs or a T cell subset sorted from them (not recorded which). The source of these receptors is a man between 18 and 35 years old who had mild COVID-19 (a few samples of this study predate the infection). The sample titles of this study are shuffled in the database, so cell type and time point are left out; the donor was told from shared clones.

In its sample, this clonotype was seen a few times. J is TRBJ2-1 and V is TRBV18; TRBD1 or TRBD2 may be the D gene (5 bases each). The germline CDR1 and CDR2 sequences are KGHSH and LQKENI. V lost 3 bases to trimming and J lost 7 bases, with 10 bases between them. CDR3 size: 13 residues. CDR3 DNA sequence: TGTGCCAGCTCACCCCGATGGGGGAATGAGCAGTTCTTC. Translation: CASSPRWGNEQFF.

The gene calls are TRBV4-3 and TRBJ1-3; D is undetermined. From germline, CDR1 is LGHNA and CDR2 YSLEER. The CDR3 runs to 13 residues. V gave up 0 bases and J gave up 1 base, with 1 base separating them. CDR3 DNA: TGCGCCAGCAGCCAAGATTCTGGAAACACCATATATTTT. This codes for CASSQDSGNTIYF.

This clonotype was seen a handful of times. CDR3 amino acids: CAITVDRGANTIYF. In nucleotides, the CDR3 is TGTGCCATCACCGTAGACAGGGGCGCAAACACCATATATTTT. The chain couples TRBV10-3 to TRBJ1-3, with TRBD1 matching over 8 bases. The CDR3 spans 14 residues. The V gene's germline CDR1 is ENHRY and CDR2 SYGVKD. Unmatched junction bases numbered 8, after V lost 7 bases and J lost 6 bases.

This clonotype has a count of ten or more. The V gene is TRBV12-3 or TRBV12-4, the J gene TRBJ2-5, with D tentatively TRBD1 or TRBD2 (6 bases each). The CDR3 is 13 residues long. Trimming stripped 9 bases from V and 5 bases from J, with 16 bases between. In DNA form, the CDR3 reads TGTGCCAGGGAGGGGGGCACGGGCGAGACCCAGTACTTC. This encodes CAREGGTGETQYF.

The J gene is TRBJ2-5, the V gene TRBV5-1, with 7 bases matching TRBD2. The CDR3 covers 16 residues. The J segment lost 5 bases and the V segment lost 0 bases, leaving 10 bases of the junction unmatched. Per the germline V gene, CDR1 is SGHRS and CDR2 is YFSETQ. CDR3 nucleotides: TGCGCCAGCAGCTTGGTCCTAGCACAAGCGGGGGAGACCCAGTACTTC. It is translated as CASSLVLAQAGETQYF. The complete variable domain, with remaining parts taken from reference TRBV5-1 and TRBJ2-5, reads KAGVTQTPRYLIKTRGQQVTLSCSPISGHRSVSWYQQTPGQGLQFLFEYFSETQRNKGNFPGRFSGRQFSNSRSEMNVSTLELGDSALYLCASSLVLAQAGETQYFGPGTRLLVL.

This clonotype showed up many times. This chain connects TRBV25-1 to TRBJ2-2; TRBD2 might be the D (5 bases). Germline loops: CDR1 MGHDK, CDR2 SYGVNS. CDR3 length equals 16 residues. Trimming removed 8 bases at V and 0 bases at J, with 16 bases between. CDR3 protein: CASQRERTANTGELFF. The CDR3 DNA follows: TGTGCCAGCCAGAGGGAGCGGACCGCGAACACCGGGGAGCTGTTTTTT. The entire variable domain, with the rest obtained from reference TRBV25-1 and TRBJ2-2, is as follows: EADIYQTPRYLVIGTGKKITLECSQTMGHDKMYWYQQDPGMELHLIHYSYGVNSTEKGDLSSESTVSRIRTEHFPLTLESARPSHTSQYLCASQRERTANTGELFFGEGSRLTVL.

J is TRBJ2-5 and V is TRBV7-3; tentatively, D is TRBD1 (7 bases). This CDR3 spans 16 amino acids. Germline CDR1 reads SGHTA; CDR2 reads FQGTGA. With 5 bases removed from V and 2 bases from J, the gap between germline ends came to 18 bases. This CDR3 reads CASSQSGQAGQETQYF. CDR3 DNA: TGTGCCAGCAGCCAATCCGGACAGGCGGGACAAGAGACCCAGTACTTC.

The chain recombines TRBV2 with TRBJ2-1; 10 bases align to TRBD2. Germline lookup yields CDR1 SNHLY and CDR2 FYNNEI. This CDR3 is built from 13 residues. With V trimmed by 3 bases and J by 14 bases, 7 bases remained unmatched. The CDR3 reads CASSDFSGGPEFF. CDR3 DNA: TGTGCCAGCAGTGATTTTAGCGGGGGGCCGGAGTTCTTC.

The chain links TRBV7-3 to TRBJ2-2; TRBD2 might be the D (5 bases). With 3 bases removed from V and 3 bases from J, the gap between germline ends came to 11 bases. From germline, CDR1 is SGHTA and CDR2 FQGTGA. The CDR3 covers 15 residues. For the CDR3, the DNA is TGTGCCAGCAGCTTTAATCCGGGGTACACCGGGGAGCTGTTTTTT. Its protein product is CASSFNPGYTGELFF.

This clonotype was observed a handful of times. The chain uses TRBV7-2 and TRBJ2-7, with 8 positions matching TRBD1. In germline, CDR1 is SGHTA, CDR2 FQGNSA. Trimming took 1 base from V and 5 from J; bases not matched to a gene: 4. The CDR3 consists of 14 residues. This chain's CDR3 is CASSLVGTGNEQYV. As DNA, the CDR3 is TGTGCCAGCAGCTTAGTGGGGACAGGAAACGAGCAGTACGTC.

The rearrangement uses TRBV5-1 and TRBJ2-7; 9 bases fit TRBD1. The CDR3 length is 14 residues. Germline V CDR1 and CDR2: SGHRS, YFSETQ. V gave up 0 bases and J gave up 6 bases; unmatched junction bases: 4. This CDR3 is CASSLEGTGTEQYV. As DNA, the CDR3 is TGCGCCAGCAGCTTGGAAGGGACAGGGACCGAGCAGTACGTC.

This clonotype has at least ten counts. The chain carries TRBV15 and TRBJ2-5; D not resolved. Germline V CDR1 and CDR2: LNHNV, YYDKDF (reference sequence). V gave up 2 bases and J gave up 5 bases, with 9 bases separating them. The CDR3 loop spans 13 amino acids. The DNA of the CDR3 is TGTGCCACCAGCAGACAGGAGAGGGAGACCCAGTACTTC. Protein product: CATSRQERETQYF.

This clonotype appeared many times. The chain is built from TRBV12-3 or TRBV12-4 and TRBJ1-2, with 12 bases identical to TRBD1. V was clipped by 5 bases and J by 8 bases; unmatched bases: 12. The CDR3 length is 16 residues. CDR3 coding DNA: TGTGCCAGCAGTGGATCCGGGACAGGGGGCCTTCGGGGCTACACCTTC. Translating it yields CASSGSGTGGLRGYTF.

The V gene is TRBV4-1, the J gene TRBJ2-3, with D tentatively TRBD1 (6 bases). The CDR3 length is 12 residues. Trimming removed 2 bases from V and 6 bases from J, with 6 bases in between. The germline V gene has CDR1 MGHRA and CDR2 YSYEKL. Here the CDR3 DNA reads TGCGCCAGCAGCCAACAGGGGGATACGCAGTATTTT. This codes for CASSQQGDTQYF.

At least ten counts were recorded for this clonotype. The rearrangement uses TRBV6-5 and TRBJ2-2; tentative D call: TRBD2 (6 bases). The CDR3 sequence is 17 residues long. CDR1 and CDR2 (germline): MNHEY, SVGAGI. The germline V and J ends were trimmed by 2 bases and 4 bases, with 17 bases remaining between them. The chain's CDR3 is CASSYPLGGLGTGELFF. In DNA, the CDR3 is TGTGCCAGCAGTTACCCCCTGGGGGGATTGGGCACCGGGGAGCTGTTTTTT.

The J gene is TRBJ2-1, the V gene TRBV4-2; TRBD1 matches 10 bases. The CDR3 is 15 residues long. V dropped 3 bases and J dropped 9; count of bases not matched to a gene: 8. Germline V gives CDR1 LGHNA, CDR2 YNFKEQ. The CDR3 DNA sequence: TGTGCCAGCAGCCAGCCGGGACAGGGGATCGGTGAGCAGTTCTTC. Translated, it gives CASSQPGQGIGEQFF.

This clonotype was detected a few times. The J gene is TRBJ2-3, the V gene TRBV9; D is undetermined. V was pared by 1 base and J by 3 bases, with 6 bases between. The V gene's germline CDR1 is SGDLS and CDR2 YYNGEE. CDR3 length equals 13 residues. The CDR3 nucleotides read TGTGCCAGCAGCGTAATACAGACAGATACGCAGTATTTT. Residues: CASSVIQTDTQYF.